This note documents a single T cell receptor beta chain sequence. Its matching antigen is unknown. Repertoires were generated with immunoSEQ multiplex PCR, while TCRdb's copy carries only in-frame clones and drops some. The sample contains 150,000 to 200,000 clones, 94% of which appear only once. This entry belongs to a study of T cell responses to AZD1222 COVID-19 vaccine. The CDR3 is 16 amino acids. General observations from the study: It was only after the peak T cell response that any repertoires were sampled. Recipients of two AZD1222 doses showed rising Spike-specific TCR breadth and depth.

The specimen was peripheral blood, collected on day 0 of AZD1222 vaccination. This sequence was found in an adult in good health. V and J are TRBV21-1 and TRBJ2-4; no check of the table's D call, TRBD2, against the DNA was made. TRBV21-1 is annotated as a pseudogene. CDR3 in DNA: TGTGCCAGCAGCAAGGCGGGGGGACTAGCCAAAAACATTCAGTACTTC. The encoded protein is CASSKAGGLAKNIQYF.